The TCR beta chain described here comes from a study of shared clonotypes between healthy human individuals. General study results and limits: Estimated clonotype richness was generally higher in naive than memory subsets. In the sorted subsets, rarefaction showed sequencing was incomplete despite large depth.

Per germline, CDR1 LNHDA and CDR2 SQIVND (reference sequence). This CDR3 has 15 amino acids. Deletions cut 7 bases from V and 4 bases from J, with 14 bases between. A single count supports this clone. What it binds is unknown. CD45RA-negative memory and CD45RA+ naive subsets were split from the CD4+ cells. Sequenced by immunoSEQ multiplex PCR; TCRdb stores in-frame clones only, minus some. The sample gives some 2,000,000 clones, approximately 94% of which show up once; roughly 0.13% is in the top ten. The origin of this receptor is a young man in good health. The chain couples TRBV19 to TRBJ2-6; D is possibly TRBD1 (6 bases). The sequenced material came from naive CD4+ T cells sorted from blood. Subset defined: CD45RA+ positively selected. DNA of the CDR3: TGTGCCAGTATGGCAGGGGTCCCCGGGGCCAACGTCCTGACTTTC. It specifies CASMAGVPGANVLTF. Supplemented by reference TRBV19 and TRBJ2-6, the full variable domain reads DGGITQSPKYLFRKEGQNVTLSCEQNLNHDAMYWYRQDPGQGLRLIYYSQIVNDFQKGDIAEGYSVSREKKESFPLTVTSAQKNPTAFYLCASMAGVPGANVLTFGAGSRLTVL.